The 13 T cell receptor beta chains below all came from one sample that was sequenced in a study of shared clonotypes between healthy human individuals. TCRdb's copy holds only in-frame clones and misses some; the assay was immunoSEQ multiplex PCR. The data hold about 2.2 million clones, with approximately 92% observed a single time. CD8 cells regarded as naive lacked CD45RO, were positively chosen for CCR7, and omitted terminally differentiated effector memory CD45RA+ cells. Sequencing input: naive CD8+ T cells from PBMCs. The receptors stem from a man younger than 30 in good health. Some clones in this sample may be carry-over from other donors' samples.

The chain is built from TRBV5-6 and TRBJ2-5, with D possibly being TRBD1 or TRBD2 (5 bases each). Germline CDR1 SGHDT, CDR2 YYEEEE. Trimming cost V 1 base and J 7 bases, with 26 bases left between them. There are 18 residues in the CDR3. CDR3 DNA: TGTGCCAGCAGCTTGTTGTCCACGGGACCCCAACTCCGGGGGACCCAGTACTTC. This gives the protein CASSLLSTGPQLRGTQYF.

This clone is a singleton in its sample. The chain is built from TRBV28 and TRBJ2-5; D might be TRBD1 or TRBD2, each matching 5 bases. CDR3 size: 13 residues. V was pared by 7 bases and J by 0 bases, with 9 bases between. Looked up from germline, CDR1 is MDHEN and CDR2 is SYDVKM. The CDR3 loop is CASTRGYQETQYF. CDR3 sequence (DNA): TGTGCCAGCACCCGGGGCTACCAAGAGACCCAGTACTTC.

A single count supports this clone. The genes are TRBV7-9 and TRBJ2-3, with D maybe TRBD2 (6 bases). The germline V gene encodes CDR1 SEHNR and CDR2 FQNEAQ (reference sequence). V lost 9 bases and J lost 3, with 19 bases in between. This CDR3 has 15 amino acids. Here the CDR3 DNA reads TGTGCCAGTAAATATTTCGGCGGGATTACAGATACGCAGTATTTT. Amino acids: CASKYFGGITDTQYF.

The chain links TRBV10-2 to TRBJ2-1, with D hard to call. V shed 10 bases and J shed 0 bases, with 16 bases lying between them. The germline CDR1 and CDR2 sequences are WSHSY and SAAADI. CDR3 length: 15 residues. Here the CDR3 DNA reads TGCGCCACGAGAGTGAGCCTCAGCTCCTACAATGAGCAGTTCTTC. The encoded protein is CATRVSLSSYNEQFF.

This clone was seen once. The rearrangement joins TRBV19 to TRBJ2-7; 10 bases map to TRBD1. The CDR3 sequence is 13 residues long. Unmatched junction bases numbered 6, after V lost 7 bases and J lost 6 bases. CDR1 and CDR2 (germline): LNHDA, SQIVND (reference sequence). The CDR3 sequence is CASKDRGYTEQYF. CDR3 nucleotide sequence: TGTGCCAGTAAGGACAGGGGGTACACCGAGCAGTACTTC.

This clone was counted a few times. Additional DNA sequences in this sample encode the identical CDR3. The chain recombines TRBV27 with TRBJ1-2, with D tentatively TRBD1 (5 bases). The CDR3 has 13 amino acids. Trimming took off 0 bases at V and 6 bases at J, with 8 bases between the two ends. In germline, CDR1 is MNHEY, CDR2 SMNVEV (reference sequence). CDR3 bases: TGTGCCAGCAGTTTATCAGGGGCGGATGGCTACACCTTC. Its protein is CASSLSGADGYTF.

The genes are TRBV7-9 and TRBJ2-1; D gene unclear. The germline gives CDR1 SEHNR, CDR2 FQNEAQ (reference sequence). CDR3 length: 12 residues. The germline V and J ends were trimmed by 5 bases and 6 bases, with 8 bases remaining between them. The DNA for the CDR3 is TGTGCCAGCAGCCCCAAGCGCAATGAGCAGTTCTTC. Translated, it gives CASSPKRNEQFF.

J is TRBJ2-5 and V is TRBV19; tentative D call: TRBD1 (6 bases). The CDR3 covers 16 residues. V lost 3 bases and J 4 bases, leaving 18 bases between the germline ends. Germline V gene data show CDR1 as LNHDA and CDR2 as SQIVND (reference sequence). The CDR3 loop is CASSIRTETGRETQYF. In DNA, the CDR3 is TGTGCCAGTAGTATCCGGACCGAGACAGGTAGAGAGACCCAGTACTTC. Supplemented by reference TRBV19 and TRBJ2-5, the full variable domain reads DGGITQSPKYLFRKEGQNVTLSCEQNLNHDAMYWYRQDPGQGLRLIYYSQIVNDFQKGDIAEGYSVSREKKESFPLTVTSAQKNPTAFYLCASSIRTETGRETQYFGPGTRLLVL.

V and J are TRBV28 and TRBJ2-4, with D unclear. The CDR3 is 12 residues long. The germline gives CDR1 MDHEN, CDR2 SYDVKM. V lost 6 bases and J 2 bases, leaving 5 bases between the germline ends. Here the CDR3 reads CASRTPKNIQYF. The CDR3 DNA reads TGTGCCAGCAGGACGCCCAAAAACATTCAGTACTTC. Supplemented by reference TRBV28 and TRBJ2-4, the full variable domain reads DVKVTQSSRYLVKRTGEKVFLECVQDMDHENMFWYRQDPGLGLRLIYFSYDVKMKEKGDIPEGYSVSREKKERFSLILESASTNQTSMYLCASRTPKNIQYFGAGTRLSVL.

The chain carries TRBV19 and TRBJ2-7; 9 positions match TRBD1. V trimming: 6 bases; J trimming: 5 bases; junction bases outside the gene matches: 14. Germline CDR1 and CDR2: LNHDA and SQIVND (reference sequence). This CDR3 has 16 residues. The CDR3 is CASSPTGTGIRNEQYF. DNA of the CDR3: TGTGCCAGTAGCCCAACCGGGACAGGGATAAGGAACGAGCAGTACTTC.

V and J are TRBV5-6 and TRBJ2-2; D gene unclear. Trimming took 5 bases from V and 7 from J, leaving 9 bases between them. This CDR3 has 12 amino acids. The germline CDR1 and CDR2 sequences are SGHDT and YYEEEE. The CDR3: CASRLEHGELFF. The CDR3 DNA reads TGTGCCAGCAGGCTAGAACACGGGGAGCTGTTTTTT.

The V call is TRBV5-6, the J call TRBJ1-3; D may be TRBD1 (5 bases). Germline values: CDR1 SGHDT, CDR2 YYEEEE. Deletions cut 0 bases from V and 0 bases from J, with 13 bases between. The CDR3 runs to 17 residues. CDR3 in amino acids: CASSLEFAGGSGNTIYF. The DNA of the CDR3 is TGTGCCAGCAGCTTGGAGTTCGCGGGGGGCTCTGGAAACACCATATATTTT.

The chain couples TRBV2 to TRBJ2-5; maybe TRBD2 (6 bases). The V end was cut by 7 bases, the J end by 4 bases, with 16 bases between. The CDR3 length is 14 residues. CDR1 is SNHLY and CDR2 is FYNNEI in the germline V gene. The CDR3 loop is CASILHPGGETQYF. CDR3 nucleotides: TGTGCCAGCATTCTCCACCCCGGGGGAGAGACCCAGTACTTC. Full variable domain (remainder filled in from reference TRBV2 and TRBJ2-5): EPEVTQTPSHQVTQMGQEVILRCVPISNHLYFYWYRQILGQKVEFLVSFYNNEISEKSEIFDDQFSVERPDGSNFTLKIRSTKLEDSAMYFCASILHPGGETQYFGPGTRLLVL.